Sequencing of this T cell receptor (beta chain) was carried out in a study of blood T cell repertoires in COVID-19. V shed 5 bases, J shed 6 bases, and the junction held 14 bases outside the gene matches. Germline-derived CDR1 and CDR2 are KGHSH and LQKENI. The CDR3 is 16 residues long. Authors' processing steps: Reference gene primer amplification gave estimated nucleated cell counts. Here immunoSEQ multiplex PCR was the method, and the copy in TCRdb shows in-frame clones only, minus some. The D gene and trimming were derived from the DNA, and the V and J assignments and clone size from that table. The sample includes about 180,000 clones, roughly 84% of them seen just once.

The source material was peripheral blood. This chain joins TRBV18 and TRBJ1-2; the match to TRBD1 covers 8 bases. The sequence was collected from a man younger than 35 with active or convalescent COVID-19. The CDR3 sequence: CASSDGQGRVQDGYTF. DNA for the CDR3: TGTGCCAGCTCAGATGGACAGGGAAGAGTGCAAGATGGCTACACCTTC.